One sample yielded the 9 T cell receptor beta chains listed below, sequenced in a study of cytomegalovirus exposure and HLA in healthy donors. PCR employed 60 Vbeta and 13 Jbeta primers. TCRdb's copy holds only in-frame clones and misses some; the assay was immunoSEQ multiplex PCR. In the table there are around 140,000 clones, 70% to 85% of which are singletons. Source material: PBMCs. The receptors stem from a woman aged 55-70 years in good health and CMV-seropositive.

This clone was observed once. The rearrangement uses TRBV7-2 and TRBJ2-3, with D maybe TRBD2 (5 bases). The V and J ends lost 6 bases and 4 bases respectively, with 17 bases between them. The CDR3 length is 15 residues. Looked up from germline, CDR1 is SGHTA and CDR2 is FQGNSA. This chain's CDR3 is CASSLGGWVADTQYF. CDR3 DNA sequence: TGTGCCAGCAGTCTAGGCGGGTGGGTTGCAGATACGCAGTATTTT.

The chain uses TRBV10-3 and TRBJ2-1, with TRBD2 matching 8 bases. J was trimmed by 9 bases and V by 1 base; bases with no gene match: 14. CDR1 and CDR2 (germline): ENHRY, SYGVKD. This CDR3 has 17 residues. In DNA, the CDR3 is TGTGCCATCAGTGAGTATCGTAGTAGCGGGAAGCGTATTGAGCAGTTCTTC. It codes for CAISEYRSSGKRIEQFF.

The rearrangement uses TRBV7-2 and TRBJ1-3, with a weak D call TRBD1 (6 bases). Trimming removed 5 bases from V and 4 bases from J, with 12 bases in between. The CDR3 runs 14 residues. Germline V CDR1 and CDR2: SGHTA, FQGNSA. The CDR3 reads CASSRTGPGNTIYF. For the CDR3, the DNA is TGTGCCAGCAGCCGAACAGGGCCCGGAAACACCATATATTTT.

The chain combines TRBV4-1 with TRBJ2-3, with a weak D call TRBD1 (6 bases). This CDR3 contains 19 residues. The germline CDR1 and CDR2 sequences are MGHRA and YSYEKL. V lost 0 bases, J lost 1 base, and 20 bases lay in between. The CDR3 DNA follows: TGCGCCAGCAGCCAAGATAGTTACAGGGCGGGTAGTCGCACAGATACGCAGTATTTT. It yields the protein CASSQDSYRAGSRTDTQYF.

The V and J genes are TRBV27 and TRBJ2-2, with 9 nucleotides matching TRBD1. V lost 7 bases to trimming and J lost 5 bases; unmatched junction nucleotides: 23. The V gene's germline CDR1 is MNHEY and CDR2 SMNVEV (reference sequence). The CDR3 has 20 residues. CDR3 protein: CASKVFRGTGIWEGTGELFF. The CDR3 DNA sequence: TGTGCCAGCAAGGTTTTCAGAGGGACAGGGATCTGGGAAGGGACCGGGGAGCTGTTTTTT.

This chain uses TRBV5-6 with TRBJ2-2; 10 bases align to TRBD1. The CDR3 totals 17 residues. Unmatched junction bases numbered 9, after V lost 2 bases and J lost 5 bases. Per germline, CDR1 SGHDT and CDR2 YYEEEE. The CDR3 sequence: CASSFALGQGYTGELFF. The CDR3, as DNA: TGTGCCAGCAGCTTCGCGTTGGGACAGGGGTATACCGGGGAGCTGTTTTTT.

This clone has only a few counts. The chain carries TRBV7-6 and TRBJ2-5, with D possibly TRBD1 on 6 matching bases. Germline lookup yields CDR1 SGHVS and CDR2 FNYEAQ. The CDR3 spans 19 residues. V was trimmed by 1 base and J by 5 bases, leaving 26 bases between them. CDR3 sequence: CASSLEGAGQGSFRETQYF. CDR3 sequence (DNA): TGTGCCAGCAGCTTAGAAGGAGCCGGGCAGGGGAGCTTTCGGGAGACCCAGTACTTC.

The rearrangement links TRBV29-1 to TRBJ2-7; D ambiguous. This CDR3 region has 13 residues. Germline CDR1 is SQVTM and CDR2 is ANQGSEA. V was trimmed by 4 bases and J by 0 bases, leaving 10 bases between them. CDR3 protein: CSVATDYSYEQYF. Here the CDR3 DNA reads TGCAGCGTTGCTACAGATTACTCCTACGAGCAGTACTTC.

In this sample, this clone turned up once. J is TRBJ2-3 and V is TRBV9, with a tentative D call TRBD1 (7 bases). The CDR3 consists of 15 residues. Germline V gives CDR1 SGDLS, CDR2 YYNGEE. Trimming cost V 0 bases and J 4 bases, with 12 bases left between them. DNA for the CDR3: TGTGCCAGCAGCGTAGCCGGCAGGGGGGCAGATACGCAGTATTTT. Amino acid sequence: CASSVAGRGADTQYF.